These 32 T cell receptor beta chains share one sample of origin, sequenced in a study of radiation and T cells in renal cell carcinoma (dated by TCRdb to 2020 to 2022). The sample's time point label, in plain terms: blood 4 weeks post-SBRT, at nephrectomy. This specimen's treatment or condition label, per the study, means: 15 Gy SBRT to primary tumor, nephrectomy 4 weeks later. Library preparation was by the immunoSEQ multiplex PCR assay. The table comes from immuneACCESS by way of TCRdb, which keeps in-frame sequences with V and J called. Part of the clones is missing from these tables; in studies checked, under half for an unresolved V gene and the rest for unknown reasons. This sample holds around 78,000 clones; 80% to 90% were observed only once. The top ten clonotypes cover nearly 6% of the sample. The sequenced sample was blood, obtained from a patient whose treatment included radiotherapy and nephrectomy. Every receptor here comes from a woman aged 70 to 79 with renal cell carcinoma.

This clone was found once. J is TRBJ2-4 and V is TRBV19, with D possibly TRBD2 on 7 matching bases. V was cut by 3 bases and J by 1 base, with 10 bases left in between. The germline CDR1 and CDR2 sequences are LNHDA and SQIVND (reference sequence). This CDR3 is built from 15 residues. The CDR3 region is CASSIGGLAKNIQYF. The CDR3, as DNA: TGTGCCAGTAGTATCGGGGGGCTGGCCAAAAACATTCAGTACTTC.

The genes are TRBV18 and TRBJ2-7; D is possibly TRBD1 (6 bases). Germline-derived CDR1 and CDR2 are KGHSH and LQKENI. CDR3 length: 15 residues. V was trimmed by 2 bases and J by 6 bases, leaving 17 bases between them. CDR3 region: CASSPAQGRTGEQYF. CDR3 in DNA: TGTGCCAGCTCACCAGCCCAGGGGCGCACAGGCGAGCAGTACTTC. The variable domain in full, with the rest retrieved from reference TRBV18 and TRBJ2-7, is NAGVMQNPRHLVRRRGQEARLRCSPMKGHSHVYWYRQLPEEGLKFMVYLQKENIIDESGMPKERFSAEFPKEGPSILRIQQVVRGDSAAYFCASSPAQGRTGEQYFGPGTRLTVT.

J is TRBJ1-3 and V is TRBV6-5; D may be TRBD1 (5 bases). The germline V gene has CDR1 MNHEY and CDR2 SVGAGI. Deletions cut 4 bases from V and 4 bases from J, with 14 bases between. This CDR3 comprises 15 residues. CDR3 DNA: TGTGCCAGCAGTTCCCAGGGAATTTCAGGAAACACCATATATTTT. It codes for CASSSQGISGNTIYF.

The J gene is TRBJ1-1, the V gene TRBV4-2, with D maybe TRBD1 (6 bases). CDR3 length: 19 residues. Germline lookup yields CDR1 LGHNA and CDR2 YNFKEQ. V dropped 4 bases and J dropped 0 bases, with 24 bases sitting between them. CDR3 in amino acids: CASSPAQRGLTGMNTEAFF. DNA of the CDR3: TGTGCCAGCAGCCCAGCTCAAAGGGGTTTAACAGGGATGAACACTGAAGCTTTCTTT.

The V call is TRBV19, the J call TRBJ1-2, with D perhaps matching TRBD1 (6 bases). CDR3 size: 16 residues. CDR1 is LNHDA, CDR2 SQIVND, per germline (reference sequence). V lost 2 bases, J lost 0 bases, and 13 bases lay in between. For the CDR3, the DNA is TGTGCCAGTAGTATATCCCGGACAGCCCCTAACTATGGCTACACCTTC. Translating it yields CASSISRTAPNYGYTF.

The CDR3, as DNA: TGTGCCAGCAGTGAAGGGTGGGGAGGGGACACCCAGTACTTC. The encoded protein is CASSEGWGGDTQYF. The V and J genes are TRBV6-1 and TRBJ2-5; TRBD2 matches at 7 bases. The CDR3 totals 14 residues. Per the germline V gene, CDR1 is MNHNS and CDR2 is SASEGT. J lost 8 bases, V lost 1 base, and 7 bases had no gene match.

The table lists this clone with a count of one. The genes are TRBV19 and TRBJ2-1, with TRBD2 identical over 8 bases. Losses at the gene ends were 3 bases for V and 7 bases for J; bases not matched to a gene: 14. Germline-derived CDR1 and CDR2 are LNHDA and SQIVND (reference sequence). The CDR3 spans 17 residues. For the CDR3, the DNA is TGTGCCAGTAGTATCGGAGTAGCGGGGACCGGGGATAATGAGCAGTTCTTC. Translated: CASSIGVAGTGDNEQFF. Full variable domain (missing parts from reference TRBV19 and TRBJ2-1): DGGITQSPKYLFRKEGQNVTLSCEQNLNHDAMYWYRQDPGQGLRLIYYSQIVNDFQKGDIAEGYSVSREKKESFPLTVTSAQKNPTAFYLCASSIGVAGTGDNEQFFGPGTRLTVL.

The chain links TRBV5-4 to TRBJ2-5; 8 nucleotides line up with TRBD2. Near its end, the DNA agrees better with TRBJ2-7, so the J call may be wrong. This CDR3 is 14 amino acids long. Germline V gives CDR1 SGHNT, CDR2 YYREEE (reference sequence). CDR3 DNA: TGTGCCAGCAGCTTGGGGACTAGCATCAACGAGCAGTACTTC. Translated, it gives CASSLGTSINEQYF.

This sequence joins TRBV5-1 and TRBJ1-4, with D unresolved. The CDR3 is 15 amino acids. Trimming shortened V by 3 bases and J by 1 base, and 10 bases separated the two germline ends. CDR1 and CDR2 (germline): SGHRS, YFSETQ. Here the CDR3 reads CASSSSGITNEKLFF. The CDR3 region has the DNA TGCGCCAGCAGCTCGTCAGGTATAACTAATGAAAAACTGTTTTTT.

This chain uses TRBV7-2 with TRBJ1-4; tentative D call: TRBD1 (6 bases). There are 15 residues in the CDR3. CDR1 and CDR2 from the germline V gene are SGHTA and FQGNSA. V lost 1 base, J lost 7 bases, and 13 bases lay in between. The CDR3 DNA follows: TGTGCCAGCAGCTTAGGTGGCAGGGGTGTTGAAAAACTGTTTTTT. This translates into CASSLGGRGVEKLFF.

This clone was counted a single time. CDR3 coding DNA: TGCGCCAGCAGCTTGGGACTAGGCCTATCCTACAATGAGCAGTTCTTC. Translation gives CASSLGLGLSYNEQFF. The V and J genes are TRBV5-1 and TRBJ2-1, with a tentative D call TRBD2 (6 bases). The CDR3 is 16 amino acids. CDR1 is SGHRS, CDR2 YFSETQ, per germline. V lost 0 bases and J 1 base, leaving 11 bases between the germline ends.

This sequence joins TRBV18 and TRBJ2-5, with D possibly TRBD2 on 6 matching bases. The CDR3 sequence is 12 residues long. Germline assignment: CDR1 KGHSH and CDR2 LQKENI. Trimming shortened V by 2 bases and J by 5 bases, and 6 bases separated the two germline ends. CDR3 bases: TGTGCCAGCTCACCAGGGACTGAGACCCAGTACTTC. Its protein is CASSPGTETQYF. Looking up the rest from reference TRBV18 and TRBJ2-5 gives the full variable domain: NAGVMQNPRHLVRRRGQEARLRCSPMKGHSHVYWYRQLPEEGLKFMVYLQKENIIDESGMPKERFSAEFPKEGPSILRIQQVVRGDSAAYFCASSPGTETQYFGPGTRLLVL.

This clone showed up just a few times. The chain carries TRBV6-1 and TRBJ2-5, with D unresolved. The CDR3 length is 11 residues. Trimming removed 10 bases from V and 6 bases from J, with 12 bases in between. Per germline, CDR1 MNHNS and CDR2 SASEGT. The CDR3 DNA reads as TGTGCCACCACTCCGACTCAGACCCAGTACTTC. Protein sequence: CATTPTQTQYF.

On this clone itself: Other DNA sequences in the sample encode the same CDR3. V and J are TRBV28 and TRBJ1-2; D is unresolved. The germline V gene has CDR1 MDHEN and CDR2 SYDVKM. V lost 1 base, J lost 8 bases, and 11 bases lay in between. This CDR3 is built from 13 residues. This chain's CDR3 is CASSLSGGRGYTF. The DNA of the CDR3 is TGTGCCAGCAGTTTATCGGGAGGGAGAGGCTACACCTTC.

The rearrangement joins TRBV19 to TRBJ1-1; 9 bases are a match to TRBD1. V shed 1 base and J 1 base; nucleotides not matched to a gene: 7. This CDR3 has 17 residues. Germline CDR1 reads LNHDA; CDR2 reads SQIVND (reference sequence). CDR3 DNA: TGTGCCAGTAGTATAGGTCCCCCACAGGGGGCGAACACTGAAGCTTTCTTT. Translating gives CASSIGPPQGANTEAFF.

V usage is TRBV19 and J usage is TRBJ2-7; no clear D. V was cut by 5 bases and J by 5 bases, with 19 bases left in between. The CDR3 covers 15 residues. Looked up from germline, CDR1 is LNHDA and CDR2 is SQIVND (reference sequence). The CDR3 here is CASSPVDKTRDEQYF. In nucleotides, the CDR3 is TGTGCCAGTAGTCCGGTAGATAAGACTCGCGACGAGCAGTACTTC.

This clone showed up just a few times. V usage is TRBV11-3 and J usage is TRBJ2-3; 12 bases line up with TRBD1. V was clipped by 1 base and J by 6 bases; unmatched bases: 5. There are 16 residues in the CDR3. Germline V CDR1 and CDR2: SGHNT, YENEEA. In nucleotides, the CDR3 is TGTGCCAGCAGCTTAGGGCGGGACAGGGGGCCTGATACGCAGTATTTT. This codes for CASSLGRDRGPDTQYF.

The chain recombines TRBV30 with TRBJ2-1, with D tentatively TRBD2 (6 bases). Looked up from germline, CDR1 is GTSNPN and CDR2 is SVGIG (reference sequence). V was shortened by 3 bases and J by 8 bases, with 11 bases between the two germline ends. CDR3 length: 12 amino acids. Written as DNA, the CDR3 is TGTGCCTGGAGGGGGGGACTTCATGAGCAGTTCTTC. Translation: CAWRGGLHEQFF.

The V gene is TRBV5-4, the J gene TRBJ1-6; no firm D call. The CDR3 has 14 amino acids. Trimming removed 2 bases at V and 4 bases at J, with 7 bases between. Germline V gene data show CDR1 as SGHNT and CDR2 as YYREEE (reference sequence). CDR3 loop: CASSFEGYNSPLHF. The CDR3, as DNA: TGTGCCAGCAGCTTCGAGGGTTATAATTCACCCCTCCACTTT.

The chain links TRBV5-1 to TRBJ2-6, with TRBD1 matching 7 bases. The ends lost 4 bases at V and 2 bases at J; junction bases unmatched: 3. Germline CDR1 and CDR2: SGHRS and YFSETQ. This CDR3 has 15 amino acids. CDR3 in DNA: TGCGCCAGCAGCCCCCAGGGGGCTGGGGCCAACGTCCTGACTTTC. Translation gives CASSPQGAGANVLTF.

The V and J genes are TRBV19 and TRBJ2-3; 15 bases agree with TRBD2. The CDR3 runs to 17 residues. V was clipped by 9 bases and J by 3 bases; unmatched bases: 10. Germline V gene sequence: CDR1 LNHDA, CDR2 SQIVND (reference sequence). The CDR3 nucleotides read TGTGCCAGCGGCCGCGGGACTAGCGGGGGGCCAACAGATACGCAGTATTTT. It codes for CASGRGTSGGPTDTQYF. Using reference TRBV19 and TRBJ2-3 for the parts outside the CDR3, the full variable domain is DGGITQSPKYLFRKEGQNVTLSCEQNLNHDAMYWYRQDPGQGLRLIYYSQIVNDFQKGDIAEGYSVSREKKESFPLTVTSAQKNPTAFYLCASGRGTSGGPTDTQYFGPGTRLTVL.

V and J are TRBV4-3 and TRBJ1-2, with D perhaps matching TRBD1 (5 bases). CDR1 and CDR2 (germline): LGHNA, YSLEER. V gave up 0 bases and J gave up 8 bases, with 16 bases separating them. The CDR3 consists of 15 residues. The CDR3 reads CASSQDLARGLGYTF. For the CDR3, the DNA is TGCGCCAGCAGCCAAGATCTCGCCCGGGGCTTGGGCTACACCTTC.

In DNA form, the CDR3 reads TGCAGCGTTGGTTCGTGGGGGAGTCGGACTGAAGCTTTCTTT. It is translated as CSVGSWGSRTEAFF. The chain carries TRBV29-1 and TRBJ1-1; the D gene is possibly TRBD1 (5 bases). Trimming took off 4 bases at V and 5 bases at J, with 17 bases between the two ends. In germline, CDR1 is SQVTM, CDR2 ANQGSEA. This CDR3 contains 14 residues.

The J gene is TRBJ1-6, the V gene TRBV20-1; D gene uncertain. The CDR3 totals 11 residues. Germline CDR1 and CDR2: DFQATT and SNEGSKA (reference sequence). The germline V and J ends were trimmed by 3 bases and 8 bases, with 5 bases remaining between them. The CDR3 DNA is TGCAGTGCTAGGGAAGATTCACCCCTCCACTTT. Translating gives CSAREDSPLHF.

J is TRBJ2-3 and V is TRBV6-6; D tentatively reads TRBD1 or TRBD2 (5 bases each). Germline V gene lookup returns CDR1 MNHNY and CDR2 SVGAGI (reference sequence). V lost 6 bases and J lost 2, with 12 bases in between. The CDR3 has 14 amino acids. The CDR3: CASSPGTPTDTQYF. The DNA of the CDR3 is TGTGCCAGCAGCCCCGGGACGCCCACAGATACGCAGTATTTT.

This clone came up once. The chain recombines TRBV4-3 with TRBJ1-1; a possible D gene is TRBD1 (6 bases). Trimming removed 2 bases at V and 0 bases at J, with 7 bases between. Germline lookup yields CDR1 LGHNA and CDR2 YSLEER. The CDR3 has 14 amino acids. As DNA, the CDR3 is TGCGCCAGCAGCCAAAGGACAGTGAACACTGAAGCTTTCTTT. Its translation is CASSQRTVNTEAFF.

This chain links TRBV19 with TRBJ2-1; 14 bases line up with TRBD2. This CDR3 comprises 18 residues. The junction had 11 bases not matched to a gene; V was cut back by 6 bases and J by 4 bases. Germline CDR1 is LNHDA and CDR2 is SQIVND (reference sequence). Written as DNA, the CDR3 is TGTGCCAGTAGAAACCTCCGGACTAGCGGGGGGACGTACAATGAGCAGTTCTTC. This encodes CASRNLRTSGGTYNEQFF. The full variable domain, completed using reference TRBV19 and TRBJ2-1, is DGGITQSPKYLFRKEGQNVTLSCEQNLNHDAMYWYRQDPGQGLRLIYYSQIVNDFQKGDIAEGYSVSREKKESFPLTVTSAQKNPTAFYLCASRNLRTSGGTYNEQFFGPGTRLTVL.

The chain employs TRBV7-2 and TRBJ2-2, with 8 bases matching TRBD2. V gave up 0 bases and J gave up 5 bases; unmatched junction bases: 5. The CDR3 has 16 residues. Germline V gene data show CDR1 as SGHTA and CDR2 as FQGNSA. This CDR3 is CASSLARGGRTGELFF. CDR3 nucleotide sequence: TGTGCCAGCAGCTTAGCACGGGGGGGACGGACCGGGGAGCTGTTTTTT.

The V call is TRBV7-9, the J call TRBJ2-5; D call uncertain. The CDR3 covers 12 residues. V was trimmed by 1 base and J by 5 bases, leaving 5 bases between them. Germline CDR1 SEHNR, CDR2 FQNEAQ (reference sequence). CDR3 sequence reads: CASSLEVETQYF. In nucleotides, the CDR3 is TGTGCCAGCAGCTTAGAAGTGGAGACCCAGTACTTC.

This clone was picked up a small number of times. The rearrangement joins TRBV6-1 to TRBJ2-7; 8 bases line up with TRBD1. Germline loops: CDR1 MNHNS, CDR2 SASEGT. The V segment lost 2 bases and the J segment 6 bases; nucleotides outside the gene matches: 9. The CDR3 is made up of 15 amino acids. The CDR3 loop reads CASSEKRTGYFEQYF. CDR3 DNA: TGTGCCAGCAGTGAAAAGCGGACAGGGTATTTCGAGCAGTACTTC.

Turning to this clone: Other DNA variants within this sample encode the same CDR3. The rearrangement uses TRBV19 and TRBJ1-5; unclear D gene. The CDR3 runs to 13 residues. CDR1 LNHDA and CDR2 SQIVND come from the germline V gene (reference sequence). V was pared by 3 bases and J by 4 bases, with 7 bases between. Here the CDR3 reads CASSIGGNQPQHF. The CDR3 nucleotides are TGTGCCAGTAGTATTGGCGGTAATCAGCCCCAGCATTTT.

The rearrangement uses TRBV6-6 and TRBJ2-3; 9 nucleotides agree with TRBD2. The V gene end was trimmed by 6 bases and the J gene end by 5 bases; junction bases not matched to a gene: 9. CDR3 size: 15 residues. The germline CDR1 and CDR2 sequences are MNHNY and SVGAGI (reference sequence). CDR3: CASSLRAGGQDTQYF. CDR3 DNA: TGTGCCAGCAGCCTACGGGCGGGGGGGCAAGATACGCAGTATTTT.